This is a list of T cell receptor beta chains from one sample in a study of pediatric ulcerative colitis. Some clones are missing from TCRdb's copy, which holds only in-frame ones; the method was immunoSEQ multiplex PCR. The sample includes 64,000 or so clones, more than 60% of them seen just once. Material for sequencing was blood. All receptors come from a boy younger than 18 with moderate ulcerative colitis. Each CDR3 is given with its conserved first and last residue. D genes are given only for firm matches. The size field is filled for only some rows; it gives once, few, many or a size class.

TRBJ2-6,TRBD1,TRBV5-6,17,NA,CASSLEGANSGANVLTF,TGTGCCAGCAGCTTGGAGGGGGCTAACTCTGGGGCCAACGTCCTGACTTTC
TRBJ1-4,NA,TRBV7-9,15,NA,CASSLGAGLSEKLFF,TGTGCCAGCAGCTTAGGGGCGGGGTTGAGTGAAAAACTGTTTTTT
TRBJ2-1,TRBD2,TRBV5-6,15,NA,CASSLVGGAYNEQFF,TGTGCCAGCAGCTTGGTCGGGGGGGCCTACAATGAGCAGTTCTTC
TRBJ2-1,TRBD2,TRBV7-9,16,NA,CASSPNRLAGVNEQFF,TGTGCCAGCAGCCCCAACCGACTAGCGGGGGTCAATGAGCAGTTCTTC
TRBJ2-1,NA,TRBV6-5,15,NA,CASSESTGLRNEQFF,TGTGCCAGCAGCGAAAGCACGGGACTTCGGAATGAGCAGTTCTTC
TRBJ2-3,TRBD2,TRBV4-1,16,NA,CASNFLAGGPGDTQYF,TGCGCCAGCAATTTCCTAGCGGGAGGGCCGGGAGATACGCAGTATTTT
TRBJ1-1,NA,TRBV18,13,NA,CASSPGVNTEAFF,TGTGCCAGCTCGCCCGGGGTGAACACTGAAGCTTTCTTT
TRBJ2-3,TRBD2,TRBV11-3,16,few,CASSLSLAGGALSQYF,TGTGCCAGCAGCTTATCACTAGCGGGAGGGGCACTTTCACAGTATTTT
TRBJ1-1,NA,TRBV5-8,14,NA,CASTVFGGNTEAFF,TGTGCCAGCACCGTGTTCGGGGGGAACACTGAAGCTTTCTTT
TRBJ1-1,NA,TRBV18,13,few,CASSPRVGNEAFF,TGTGCCAGCTCACCAAGGGTAGGGAATGAAGCTTTCTTT
TRBJ1-2,TRBD1,TRBV27,16,NA,CASSLGGPGEYYGYTF,TGTGCCAGCAGTCTAGGGGGCCCAGGGGAATACTATGGCTACACCTTC
TRBJ1-6,NA,TRBV18,12,once,CASSPSNSPLHF,TGTGCCAGCTCACCATCGAATTCACCCCTCCACTTT
TRBJ1-2,NA,TRBV18,14,NA,CASSPPGFIDGYTF,TGTGCCAGCTCACCCCCGGGTTTTATTGATGGCTACACCTTC
TRBJ2-3,NA,TRBV7-2,14,NA,CASSLEGWADTQYF,TGTGCCAGCAGCTTAGAAGGGTGGGCAGATACGCAGTATTTT
TRBJ2-3,TRBD2,TRBV19,15,NA,CASSRLAASTDTQYF,TGTGCCAGTAGTCGACTAGCGGCTAGCACAGATACGCAGTATTTT
TRBJ2-3,NA,TRBV7-2,13,once,CASSSLWRDTQYF,TGTGCCAGCAGCTCCCTCTGGAGGGATACGCAGTATTTT
TRBJ1-5,TRBD1,TRBV27,15,NA,CASSYGTGGRQPQHF,TGTGCCAGCAGTTATGGGACAGGGGGAAGGCAGCCCCAGCATTTT
TRBJ1-1,NA,TRBV7-6,13,NA,CASSPGYFTEAFF,TGTGCCAGCAGCCCAGGGTATTTCACTGAAGCTTTCTTT
TRBJ2-7,TRBD1,TRBV10-3,14,NA,CAIQHDREVNEQYF,TGTGCCATCCAGCATGACAGGGAAGTCAACGAGCAGTACTTC
TRBJ1-1,NA,TRBV4-2,13,few,CASSPEVHTEAFF,TGTGCCAGCAGCCCCGAAGTCCACACTGAAGCTTTCTTT
TRBJ2-2,TRBD2,TRBV5-1,16,NA,CASSWTSGGMSGELFF,TGCGCCAGCAGCTGGACTAGCGGGGGGATGTCCGGGGAGCTGTTTTTT
TRBJ2-1,NA,TRBV6-5,14,once,CASNGRFRGDEQFF,TGTGCCAGCAACGGACGATTCAGGGGCGATGAGCAGTTCTTC
TRBJ1-2,NA,TRBV14,17,once,CASSQEIGYTGEDGYTF,TGTGCCAGCAGCCAAGAAATAGGATATACGGGAGAAGATGGCTACACCTTC
TRBJ1-4,TRBD1,TRBV27,14,NA,CASKTQGANEKLFF,TGTGCCAGCAAGACCCAGGGGGCTAATGAAAAACTGTTTTTT
TRBJ2-7,NA,TRBV30,16,NA,CAWSVRSAKPSYEQYF,TGTGCCTGGAGTGTACGGAGCGCTAAACCCTCCTACGAGCAGTACTTC
TRBJ2-7,TRBD2,TRBV7-9,16,NA,CASSLFTSGTRYEQYF,TGTGCCAGCAGCTTATTCACTAGCGGGACTCGGTACGAGCAGTACTTC
TRBJ1-1,NA,TRBV5-4,13,NA,CASSLQWNTEAFF,TGTGCCAGCAGCTTGCAGTGGAACACTGAAGCTTTCTTT
TRBJ2-3,NA,TRBV11-2,13,NA,CASSLNPMNTQYF,TGTGCCAGCAGCTTAAACCCCATGAATACGCAGTATTTT
TRBJ1-2,TRBD1,TRBV5-1,12,NA,CAREGQVYGYTF,TGCGCCAGGGAGGGACAGGTCTATGGCTACACCTTC
TRBJ2-6,NA,TRBV25-1,15,NA,CASTRRGSGANVLTF,TGTGCCAGCACCCGACGGGGCTCTGGGGCCAACGTCCTGACTTTC
TRBJ1-3,NA,TRBV2,12,NA,CASLLAGNTIYF,TGTGCCAGTCTACTTGCTGGAAACACCATATATTTT
TRBJ2-5,TRBD2,TRBV9,16,NA,CASSAGTSGRMETQYF,TGTGCCAGCAGCGCGGGGACTAGCGGGAGGATGGAGACCCAGTACTTC